The 20 T cell receptor beta chains reported below all come from one sample, sequenced in a study of shared clonotypes between healthy human individuals. Terminally differentiated effector memory CD45RA+ cells were excluded by CCR7 positive selection of CD45RO-negative cells. Some clones are missing from TCRdb's copy, which holds only in-frame ones; the method was immunoSEQ multiplex PCR. Among about 2.1 million clones listed, more than 85% were seen once. The sequenced sample consisted of naive CD8+ T cells from PBMCs. Receptors originate from a man in his late teens or twenties in good health. Some clones in this sample may be carry-over from other donors' samples.

Only one count was recorded for this clone. The chain recombines TRBV2 with TRBJ2-1; either TRBD1 or TRBD2 may supply D (5 bases each). V dropped 7 bases and J dropped 9 bases, with 22 bases sitting between them. The CDR3 has 15 amino acids. CDR1 SNHLY and CDR2 FYNNEI come from the germline V gene. CDR3 bases: TGTGCCAGCACCGGGGCGGACATTAGAAATCGTGAGCAGTTCTTC. Translating gives CASTGADIRNREQFF.

The gene calls are TRBV27 and TRBJ2-1; 9 bases map to TRBD2. Germline trimming cut 4 bases from V and 9 bases from J; bases unmatched to any gene: 13. This CDR3 has 16 amino acids. Germline V lookup: CDR1 MNHEY, CDR2 SMNVEV (reference sequence). The CDR3 here is CASSSGTQREVSEQFF. In DNA, the CDR3 is TGTGCCAGCAGTTCCGGTACGCAGCGGGAGGTTAGTGAGCAGTTCTTC.

In DNA, the CDR3 is TGTGCCAGCAGCTTAGAGCCAGAAGAAGCTAACACTGAAGCTTTCTTT. Amino acid sequence: CASSLEPEEANTEAFF. This rearrangement joins TRBV11-1 to TRBJ1-1; D call uncertain. The germline CDR1 and CDR2 sequences are SGHAT and FQDESV (reference sequence). V was clipped by 1 base and J by 2 bases, with 14 bases between them. The CDR3 is 16 amino acids.

For this clone: The same CDR3 can be traced to other DNA sequences in this sample. The DNA of the CDR3 is TGTGCCAGCAGAGACACCGGGGAGCTGTTTTTT. Amino acids: CASRDTGELFF. The chain links TRBV27 to TRBJ2-2; unclear D gene. Germline CDR1 reads MNHEY; CDR2 reads SMNVEV (reference sequence). With 6 bases removed from V and 3 bases from J, the gap between germline ends came to 2 bases. The CDR3 runs 11 residues.

The chain joins TRBV27 to TRBJ2-1; TRBD2 matches 9 bases. Looked up from germline, CDR1 is MNHEY and CDR2 is SMNVEV (reference sequence). The V gene end was trimmed by 0 bases and the J gene end by 6 bases; junction bases not matched to a gene: 6. This CDR3 is 16 amino acids long. Here the CDR3 reads CASSLSMGLASNEQFF. CDR3 nucleotide sequence: TGTGCCAGCAGTTTATCGATGGGACTAGCCTCCAATGAGCAGTTCTTC.

The V call is TRBV29-1, the J call TRBJ2-7, with 8 positions matching TRBD1. The CDR3 is made up of 12 amino acids. CDR1 and CDR2 from the germline V gene are SQVTM and ANQGSEA. V trimming: 7 bases; J trimming: 4 bases; junction bases outside the gene matches: 6. Written as DNA, the CDR3 is TGCAGCGGCGGACAGGGTCAATACGAGCAGTACTTC. Protein: CSGGQGQYEQYF.

The V gene is TRBV28, the J gene TRBJ2-7; 14 bases align to TRBD2. This CDR3 comprises 18 residues. The germline V gene encodes CDR1 MDHEN and CDR2 SYDVKM. V lost 1 base, J lost 7 bases, and 12 bases stayed unmatched. Written as DNA, the CDR3 is TGTGCCAGCAGTTTATACGGACTAGCGGGAGGTTCGGAGGGAGAGCAGTACTTC. Translated: CASSLYGLAGGSEGEQYF.

V usage is TRBV5-1 and J usage is TRBJ1-2; D remains ambiguous. Trimming removed 4 bases from V and 3 bases from J, with 7 bases in between. This CDR3 spans 12 amino acids. CDR1 and CDR2 from the germline V gene are SGHRS and YFSETQ. The DNA for the CDR3 is TGCGCCAGCAGCCTGGACGACTATGGCTACACCTTC. It encodes CASSLDDYGYTF. Full variable domain (outside the CDR3, taken from reference TRBV5-1 and TRBJ1-2): KAGVTQTPRYLIKTRGQQVTLSCSPISGHRSVSWYQQTPGQGLQFLFEYFSETQRNKGNFPGRFSGRQFSNSRSEMNVSTLELGDSALYLCASSLDDYGYTFGSGTRLTVV.

The chain links TRBV18 to TRBJ2-7, with D possibly TRBD2 on 6 matching bases. The CDR3 is made up of 17 amino acids. The V gene's germline CDR1 is KGHSH and CDR2 LQKENI. V dropped 2 bases and J dropped 3 bases, with 20 bases sitting between them. CDR3: CASSPVGIAAEDYEQYF. CDR3 bases: TGTGCCAGCTCACCAGTGGGGATAGCGGCGGAGGACTACGAGCAGTACTTC.

J is TRBJ2-4 and V is TRBV5-8; D gene ambiguous. Trimming took 2 bases from V and 2 from J, leaving 5 bases between them. The CDR3 runs 13 residues. CDR1 is SGHTS, CDR2 YDEGEE, per germline. The CDR3 DNA is TGTGCCAGCAGCTTTGGAACCAAAAACATTCAGTACTTC. Translated: CASSFGTKNIQYF.

A remark on this clone: Different DNA sequences within this sample yield the same CDR3. The chain has TRBV9 and TRBJ2-7, with a possible D match to TRBD1 (5 bases). The germline V gene encodes CDR1 SGDLS and CDR2 YYNGEE. This CDR3 is built from 13 residues. V was pared by 3 bases and J by 1 base, with 8 bases between. The CDR3 DNA reads TGTGCCAGCAGCGCTGACAGATCCTACGAGCAGTACTTC. It encodes CASSADRSYEQYF. Variable domain in full (rest from reference TRBV9 and TRBJ2-7): DSGVTQTPKHLITATGQRVTLRCSPRSGDLSVYWYQQSLDQGLQFLIQYYNGEERAKGNILERFSAQQFPDLHSELNLSSLELGDSALYFCASSADRSYEQYFGPGTRLTVT.

V usage is TRBV30 and J usage is TRBJ2-1, with 8 bases that match TRBD1. Germline assignment: CDR1 GTSNPN and CDR2 SVGIG (reference sequence). The CDR3 totals 13 residues. With 5 bases clipped from V and 9 bases from J, the junction kept 9 bases outside the gene matches. CDR3 coding DNA: TGTGCCTGGGGCGACAGGGGCCCCGGTGAGCAGTTCTTC. It translates to CAWGDRGPGEQFF.

This rearrangement joins TRBV28 to TRBJ2-1; D is unclear. V was pared by 6 bases and J by 0 bases, with 15 bases between. CDR1 and CDR2 (germline): MDHEN, SYDVKM. There are 16 residues in the CDR3. CDR3 sequence reads: CASSNRLPRSYNEQFF. CDR3 sequence (DNA): TGTGCCAGCAGCAATCGACTTCCCCGCTCCTACAATGAGCAGTTCTTC.

J is TRBJ2-2 and V is TRBV6-1; D unresolved. V lost 0 bases, J lost 6 bases, and 20 bases lay in between. This CDR3 region has 18 residues. CDR1 is MNHNS, CDR2 SASEGT, per germline. The CDR3 DNA reads as TGTGCCAGCAGTGAAGCTCTGAGGCTGGGCGCGGTTGCCGGGGAGCTGTTTTTT. It specifies CASSEALRLGAVAGELFF.

The chain is built from TRBV9 and TRBJ2-3; TRBD2 matches 10 bases. The CDR3 contains 16 residues. The germline V gene encodes CDR1 SGDLS and CDR2 YYNGEE. V lost 2 bases to trimming and J lost 4 bases; unmatched junction nucleotides: 7. CDR3 residues: CASSVPASGSPDTQYF. The CDR3 DNA is TGTGCCAGCAGCGTTCCCGCTAGCGGGAGCCCAGATACGCAGTATTTT.

The J gene is TRBJ2-7, the V gene TRBV13; D call uncertain. V was pared by 5 bases and J by 2 bases, with 7 bases between. This CDR3 contains 12 residues. Germline-derived CDR1 and CDR2 are PRHDT and FYEKMQ (reference sequence). This CDR3 reads CASSQSTYEQYF. The CDR3 DNA sequence: TGTGCCAGCAGCCAAAGTACCTACGAGCAGTACTTC.

Comment on this clone: Other DNA sequences within the sample encode an identical CDR3. The chain couples TRBV27 to TRBJ2-2; D is possibly TRBD2 (6 bases). Germline CDR1 is MNHEY and CDR2 is SMNVEV (reference sequence). The CDR3 spans 14 residues. V lost 5 bases and J lost 2, with 9 bases in between. The chain's CDR3 is CASSLSGNTGELFF. The DNA for the CDR3 is TGTGCCAGCAGTCTTAGCGGTAACACCGGGGAGCTGTTTTTT.

The chain uses TRBV27 and TRBJ2-7; D could derive from TRBD1 or TRBD2 (5 bases each). The germline gives CDR1 MNHEY, CDR2 SMNVEV (reference sequence). CDR3 length equals 14 residues. The ends were cut back, 2 bases at V and 6 bases at J, with 14 bases in the middle. The CDR3: CASSLRGEIFEQYF. Here the CDR3 DNA reads TGTGCCAGCAGTTTAAGGGGAGAAATTTTCGAGCAGTACTTC.

This chain connects TRBV5-1 to TRBJ2-7; D gene uncertain. The CDR3 contains 15 residues. Germline V CDR1 and CDR2: SGHRS, YFSETQ. Trimming removed 4 bases at V and 1 base at J, with 15 bases between. This CDR3 is CASSPTPDVSYEQYF. The DNA of the CDR3 is TGCGCCAGCAGCCCAACCCCGGACGTTTCCTACGAGCAGTACTTC. The full variable domain, rest sourced from reference TRBV5-1 and TRBJ2-7, is KAGVTQTPRYLIKTRGQQVTLSCSPISGHRSVSWYQQTPGQGLQFLFEYFSETQRNKGNFPGRFSGRQFSNSRSEMNVSTLELGDSALYLCASSPTPDVSYEQYFGPGTRLTVT.

The genes are TRBV27 and TRBJ2-7; 8 bases line up with TRBD2. J gave up 3 bases and V 5 bases, and 6 bases lay outside the gene matches. The CDR3 length is 14 residues. Looked up from germline, CDR1 is MNHEY and CDR2 is SMNVEV (reference sequence). The CDR3 sequence is CASSTGTSVYEQYF. CDR3 nucleotide sequence: TGTGCCAGCAGTACCGGGACTAGTGTCTACGAGCAGTACTTC.